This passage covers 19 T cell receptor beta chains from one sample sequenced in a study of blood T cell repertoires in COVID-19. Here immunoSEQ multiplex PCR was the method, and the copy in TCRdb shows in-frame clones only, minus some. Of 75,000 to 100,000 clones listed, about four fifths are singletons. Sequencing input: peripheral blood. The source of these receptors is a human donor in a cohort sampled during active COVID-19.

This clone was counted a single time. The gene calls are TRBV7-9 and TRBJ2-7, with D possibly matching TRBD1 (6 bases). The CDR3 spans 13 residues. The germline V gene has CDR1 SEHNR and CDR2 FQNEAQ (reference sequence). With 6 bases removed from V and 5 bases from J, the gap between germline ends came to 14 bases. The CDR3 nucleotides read TGTGCCAGCAGTTGGACAGTTAGCCACGAGCAGTACTTC. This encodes CASSWTVSHEQYF.

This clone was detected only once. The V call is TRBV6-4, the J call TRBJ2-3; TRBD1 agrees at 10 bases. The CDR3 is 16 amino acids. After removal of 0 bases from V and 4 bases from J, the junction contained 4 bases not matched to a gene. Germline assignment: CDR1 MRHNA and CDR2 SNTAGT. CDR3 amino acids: CASSDSGTGAPDTQYF. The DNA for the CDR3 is TGTGCCAGCAGTGACTCCGGGACAGGGGCCCCAGATACGCAGTATTTT.

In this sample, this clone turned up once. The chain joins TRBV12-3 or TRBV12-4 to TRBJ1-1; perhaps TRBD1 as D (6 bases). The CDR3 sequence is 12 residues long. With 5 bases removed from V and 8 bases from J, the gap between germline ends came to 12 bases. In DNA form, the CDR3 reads TGTGCCAGCAGTCCTAGGACAGCAGAAGCTTTCTTT. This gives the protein CASSPRTAEAFF.

The CDR3 coding sequence is TGTGCCAGCAGTTATCGCGGTAGGGGGAACTATGGCTACACCTTC. Amino acids: CASSYRGRGNYGYTF. V usage is TRBV28 and J usage is TRBJ1-2, with a possible D match to TRBD1 (6 bases). Looked up from germline, CDR1 is MDHEN and CDR2 is SYDVKM. The CDR3 is 15 residues long. V was trimmed by 4 bases and J by 2 bases, leaving 14 bases between them.

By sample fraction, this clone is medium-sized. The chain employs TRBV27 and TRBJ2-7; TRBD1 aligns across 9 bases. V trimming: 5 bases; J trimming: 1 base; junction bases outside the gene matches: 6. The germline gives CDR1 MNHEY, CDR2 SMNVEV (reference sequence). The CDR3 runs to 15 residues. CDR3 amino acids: CASSPQGTGSYEQYF. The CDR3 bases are TGTGCCAGCAGTCCCCAGGGGACAGGGTCCTACGAGCAGTACTTC.

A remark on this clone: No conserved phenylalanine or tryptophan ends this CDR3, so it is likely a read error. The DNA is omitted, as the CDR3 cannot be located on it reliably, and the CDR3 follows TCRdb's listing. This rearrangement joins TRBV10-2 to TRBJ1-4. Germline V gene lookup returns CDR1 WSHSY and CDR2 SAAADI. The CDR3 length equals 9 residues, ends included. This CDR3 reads CATGEGPMG.

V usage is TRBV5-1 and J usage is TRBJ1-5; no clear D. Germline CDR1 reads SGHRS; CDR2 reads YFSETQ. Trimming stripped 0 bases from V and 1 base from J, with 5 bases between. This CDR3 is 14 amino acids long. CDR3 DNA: TGCGCCAGCAGCTTGGGGCAGAGCAATCAGCCCCAGCATTTT. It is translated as CASSLGQSNQPQHF.

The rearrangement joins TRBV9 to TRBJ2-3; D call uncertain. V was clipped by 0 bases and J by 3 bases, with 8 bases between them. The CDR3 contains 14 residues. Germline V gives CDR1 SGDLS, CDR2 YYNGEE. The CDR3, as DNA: TGTGCCAGCAGCGTAGATCCCGTTACAGATACGCAGTATTTT. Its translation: CASSVDPVTDTQYF.

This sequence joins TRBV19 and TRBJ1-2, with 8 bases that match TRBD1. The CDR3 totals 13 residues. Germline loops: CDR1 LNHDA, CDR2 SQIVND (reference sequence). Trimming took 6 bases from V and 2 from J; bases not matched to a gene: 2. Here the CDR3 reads CASRQGVNYGYTF. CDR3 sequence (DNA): TGTGCCAGTAGACAGGGGGTAAACTATGGCTACACCTTC. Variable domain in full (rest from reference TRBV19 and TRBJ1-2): DGGITQSPKYLFRKEGQNVTLSCEQNLNHDAMYWYRQDPGQGLRLIYYSQIVNDFQKGDIAEGYSVSREKKESFPLTVTSAQKNPTAFYLCASRQGVNYGYTFGSGTRLTVV.

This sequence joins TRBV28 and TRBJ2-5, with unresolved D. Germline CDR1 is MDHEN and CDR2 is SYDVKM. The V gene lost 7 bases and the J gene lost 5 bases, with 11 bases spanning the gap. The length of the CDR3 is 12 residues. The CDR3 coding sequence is TGTGCCAGCACCCCCGGTTTGGAGACCCAGTACTTC. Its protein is CASTPGLETQYF.

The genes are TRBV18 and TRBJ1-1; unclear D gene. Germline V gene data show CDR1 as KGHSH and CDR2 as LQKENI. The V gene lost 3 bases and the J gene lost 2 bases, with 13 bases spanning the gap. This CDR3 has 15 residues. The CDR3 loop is CASSPLGEGNTEAFF. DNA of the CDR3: TGTGCCAGCTCACCCCTAGGAGAGGGCAACACTGAAGCTTTCTTT.

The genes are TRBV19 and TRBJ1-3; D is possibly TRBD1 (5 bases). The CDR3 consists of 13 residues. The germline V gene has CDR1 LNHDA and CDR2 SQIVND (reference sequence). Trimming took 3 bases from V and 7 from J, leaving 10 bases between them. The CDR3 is CASSMEGVNTIYF. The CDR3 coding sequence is TGTGCCAGTAGTATGGAAGGGGTGAACACCATATATTTT.

CDR3 in DNA: TGTGCCAGCAGCTTAGGGGGGGACAGGGGTAATGAGCAGTTCTTC. Its protein is CASSLGGDRGNEQFF. V and J are TRBV11-3 and TRBJ2-1; TRBD1 aligns across 10 bases. The CDR3 is 15 residues long. Germline-derived CDR1 and CDR2 are SGHNT and YENEEA. Trimming took 1 base from V and 7 from J; bases not matched to a gene: 4.

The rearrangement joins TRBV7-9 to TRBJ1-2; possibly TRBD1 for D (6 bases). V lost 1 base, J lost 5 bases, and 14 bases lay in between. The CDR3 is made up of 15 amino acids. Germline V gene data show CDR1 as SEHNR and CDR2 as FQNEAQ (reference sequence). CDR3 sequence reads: CASSLGDRNSYGYTF. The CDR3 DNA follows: TGTGCCAGCAGCTTAGGTGACAGGAATTCGTATGGCTACACCTTC.

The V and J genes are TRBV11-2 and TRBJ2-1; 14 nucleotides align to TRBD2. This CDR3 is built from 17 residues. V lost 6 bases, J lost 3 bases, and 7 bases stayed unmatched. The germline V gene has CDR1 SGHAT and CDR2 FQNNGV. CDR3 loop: CASSGLAGGLDYNEQFF. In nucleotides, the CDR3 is TGTGCCAGCAGTGGACTAGCGGGGGGCCTGGACTACAATGAGCAGTTCTTC.

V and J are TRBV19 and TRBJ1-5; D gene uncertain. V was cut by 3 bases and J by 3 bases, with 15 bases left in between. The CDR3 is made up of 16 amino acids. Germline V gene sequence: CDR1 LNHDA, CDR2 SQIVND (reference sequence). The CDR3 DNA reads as TGTGCCAGTAGTATCCCCGGGTTTGGCGACAATCAGCCCCAGCATTTT. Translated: CASSIPGFGDNQPQHF.

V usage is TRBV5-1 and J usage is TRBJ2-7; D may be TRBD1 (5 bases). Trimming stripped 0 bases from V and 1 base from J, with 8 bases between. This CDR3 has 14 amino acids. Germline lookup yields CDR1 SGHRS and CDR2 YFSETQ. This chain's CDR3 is CASSLEAGSYEQYF. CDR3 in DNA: TGCGCCAGCAGCTTGGAGGCAGGGTCCTACGAGCAGTACTTC.

This chain's CDR3 is CASHRQGSYEQYF. In DNA, the CDR3 is TGTGCCAGCCACCGACAGGGCTCGTACGAGCAGTACTTC. The V call is TRBV27, the J call TRBJ2-7; TRBD1 aligns across 7 bases. Germline assignment: CDR1 MNHEY and CDR2 SMNVEV (reference sequence). The CDR3 has 13 residues. The junction had 8 bases not matched to a gene; V was cut back by 8 bases and J by 4 bases.

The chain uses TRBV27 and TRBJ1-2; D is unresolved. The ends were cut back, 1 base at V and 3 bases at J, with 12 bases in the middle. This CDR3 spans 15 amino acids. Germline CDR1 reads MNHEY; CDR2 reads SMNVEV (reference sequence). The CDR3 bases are TGTGCCAGCAGTTTATATACGACGGGGTACTATGGCTACACCTTC. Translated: CASSLYTTGYYGYTF.